This passage covers 15 T cell receptor beta chains from one sample sequenced in a study of T-cell reconstitution after alpha-beta-depleted transplantation in children. Preparation of the TCRbeta library involved a method that used unique molecular identifiers. TCRdb redid the calling of the PCR reads with MiXCR, one entry per CDR3 protein. This sample has 440,000 or so distinct CDR3 sequences, with roughly a tenth found just once. Sequenced here: PBMCs from the stem cell graft donor, sampled from the stem cell graft. The receptors derive from a human donor who donated a stem cell graft to a child with acute myeloid leukemia.

This clonotype was found many times. The chain links TRBV9 to TRBJ1-3; D remains unclear. The CDR3 consists of 15 residues. The germline V gene has CDR1 SGDLS and CDR2 YYNGEE. Trimming took off 0 bases at V and 0 bases at J, with 7 bases between the two ends. The CDR3 loop reads CASSVAGVSGNTIYF. DNA of the CDR3: TGTGCCAGCAGCGTAGCGGGAGTCTCTGGAAACACCATATATTTT.

The CDR3 loop is CSARDPGGKVGEQFF. For the CDR3, the DNA is TGCAGTGCTAGAGATCCCGGCGGGAAGGTCGGTGAGCAGTTCTTC. The rearrangement joins TRBV20-1 to TRBJ2-1; D perhaps matches TRBD2 (6 bases). Looked up from germline, CDR1 is DFQATT and CDR2 is SNEGSKA (reference sequence). V gave up 0 bases and J gave up 9 bases, with 18 bases separating them. The CDR3 consists of 15 residues.

This clonotype was recorded a few times. A much larger clone is a single base away; this may be a read error. The gene calls are TRBV6-6 and TRBJ1-1; tentative D call: TRBD1 (5 bases). V lost 2 bases and J 11 bases, leaving 12 bases between the germline ends. Germline V gives CDR1 MNHNY, CDR2 SVGAGI (reference sequence). This CDR3 is built from 12 residues. The CDR3 loop reads CASSYTQGWAFF. The CDR3 region has the DNA TGTGCCAGCAGTTACACCCAGGGTTGGGCTTTCTTT.

This clonotype was picked up a small number of times. The chain joins TRBV3-1 to TRBJ1-2; TRBD1 aligns across 7 bases. CDR1 and CDR2 (germline): LGHDT, YNNKEL (reference sequence). The CDR3 covers 14 residues. After removal of 2 bases from V and 8 bases from J, the junction contained 8 bases not matched to a gene. The CDR3 region is CASSQRFGTEGYTF. The DNA of the CDR3 is TGTGCCAGCAGCCAAAGGTTTGGGACAGAAGGCTACACCTTC.

The CDR3 DNA reads TGTGCCAGCAGCGTAGGTCCAGGGAGCGAGCAGTACGTC. Translating gives CASSVGPGSEQYV. This chain uses TRBV9 with TRBJ2-7; D tentatively fits TRBD1 or TRBD2 (5 bases each). Germline CDR1 reads SGDLS; CDR2 reads YYNGEE. This CDR3 contains 13 residues. V was shortened by 0 bases and J by 6 bases, with 10 bases between the two germline ends.

The CDR3, as DNA: TGCAGTGCTACGCAGGGTTACAATCAGCCCCAGCATTTT. Translated: CSATQGYNQPQHF. This chain uses TRBV20-1 with TRBJ1-5; D perhaps matches TRBD1 (5 bases). The V end was cut by 4 bases, the J end by 3 bases, with 10 bases between. The germline gives CDR1 DFQATT, CDR2 SNEGSKA (reference sequence). The CDR3 is made up of 13 amino acids.

This clonotype was observed at least ten times. J is TRBJ1-3 and V is TRBV9; D unresolved. The CDR3 contains 10 residues. Germline V gene data show CDR1 as SGDLS and CDR2 as YYNGEE. Trimming left V 6 bases short and J 4 bases short, with 2 bases between. CDR3 coding DNA: TGTGCCAGCAAGGGAAACACCATATATTTT. Translating gives CASKGNTIYF.

This clonotype was seen repeatedly, ten times or more. The chain couples TRBV12-3 or TRBV12-4 to TRBJ2-3, with 10 bases fitting TRBD1. The CDR3 has 15 amino acids. J lost 4 bases, V lost 8 bases, and 9 bases had no gene match. The CDR3 coding sequence is TGTGCCAGCCGAGGGGGACAGGGGTCCGCAGATACGCAGTATTTT. It translates to CASRGGQGSADTQYF.

The chain joins TRBV5-1 to TRBJ1-4; no definite D call. The V end was cut by 3 bases, the J end by 8 bases, with 11 bases between. CDR1 is SGHRS, CDR2 YFSETQ, per germline. The CDR3 totals 13 residues. The CDR3 coding sequence is TGCGCCAGCAGCTCTTACAGCGGAGAAAAACTGTTTTTT. It specifies CASSSYSGEKLFF.

The rearrangement links TRBV25-1 to TRBJ1-1; TRBD1 aligns across 7 bases. Per germline, CDR1 MGHDK and CDR2 SYGVNS. The CDR3 covers 13 residues. V trimming: 4 bases; J trimming: 3 bases; junction bases outside the gene matches: 2. This chain's CDR3 is CASSAGQYTEAFF. The DNA for the CDR3 is TGTGCCAGCAGTGCGGGACAGTACACTGAAGCTTTCTTT.

There are a few counts of this clonotype. V gene TRBV9 combines with J gene TRBJ2-1, with a possible D match to TRBD2 (5 bases). The V end lost 3 bases, the J end lost 6 bases, and 13 bases lay between the germline ends. The CDR3 covers 14 residues. CDR1 and CDR2 (germline): SGDLS, YYNGEE. CDR3 sequence (DNA): TGTGCCAGCAGCGACTCACCCAGCGGCAATGAGCAGTTCTTC. This encodes CASSDSPSGNEQFF.

The V and J genes are TRBV27 and TRBJ2-2; D ambiguous. CDR1 MNHEY and CDR2 SMNVEV come from the germline V gene (reference sequence). This CDR3 is 13 amino acids long. V was clipped by 2 bases and J by 7 bases, with 8 bases between them. CDR3 residues: CASSLLRYGELFF. CDR3 DNA sequence: TGTGCCAGCAGTTTACTGCGATACGGGGAGCTGTTTTTT.

This clonotype was detected ten times or more. The chain links TRBV10-2 to TRBJ2-7; D gene uncertain. The CDR3 totals 12 residues. Looked up from germline, CDR1 is WSHSY and CDR2 is SAAADI. With 0 bases removed from V and 5 bases from J, the gap between germline ends came to 5 bases. The CDR3: CASSESRHEQYF. The DNA for the CDR3 is TGCGCCAGCAGTGAGTCTCGGCACGAGCAGTACTTC.

This clonotype was observed a handful of times. The chain is built from TRBV7-3 and TRBJ2-1, with 7 positions matching TRBD2. The CDR3 loop spans 17 amino acids. Germline CDR1 and CDR2: SGHTA and FQGTGA. V lost 0 bases to trimming and J lost 9 bases; unmatched junction nucleotides: 14. CDR3 bases: TGTGCCAGCAGCTTAACAAGCGATGGGGGAGGGATGGCTGAGCAGTTCTTC. It encodes CASSLTSDGGGMAEQFF.

The table lists this clonotype with a few counts. V gene TRBV12-3 or TRBV12-4 combines with J gene TRBJ2-7; TRBD2 might be the D (5 bases). The V and J ends lost 6 bases and 6 bases respectively, with 15 bases between them. CDR3 length equals 13 residues. The CDR3 is CASSPGMVPEQYF. The DNA of the CDR3 is TGTGCCAGCAGCCCCGGGATGGTCCCCGAGCAGTACTTC.